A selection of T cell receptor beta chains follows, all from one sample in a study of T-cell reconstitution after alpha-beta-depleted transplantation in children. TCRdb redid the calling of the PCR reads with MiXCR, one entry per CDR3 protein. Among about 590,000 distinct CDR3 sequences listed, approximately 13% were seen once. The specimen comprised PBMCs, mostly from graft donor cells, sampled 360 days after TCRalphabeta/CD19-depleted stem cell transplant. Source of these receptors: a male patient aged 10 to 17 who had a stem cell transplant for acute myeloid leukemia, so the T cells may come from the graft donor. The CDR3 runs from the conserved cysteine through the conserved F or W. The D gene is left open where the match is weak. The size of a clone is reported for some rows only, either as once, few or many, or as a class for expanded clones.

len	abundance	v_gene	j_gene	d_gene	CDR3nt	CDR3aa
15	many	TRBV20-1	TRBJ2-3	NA	TGCAGTGCCCGACCCGGACCCGCAGTCACAGATACGCAGTATTTT	CSARPGPAVTDTQYF
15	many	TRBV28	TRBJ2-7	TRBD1	TGTGCCAGCAGTTTAAAGGGGGCCCTCTCCTACGAGCAGTACTTC	CASSLKGALSYEQYF
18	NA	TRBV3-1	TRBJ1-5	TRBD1	TGTGCCAGCAGCCAAGGAGACAGGGGCCACTATAGCAATCAGCCCCAGCATTTT	CASSQGDRGHYSNQPQHF
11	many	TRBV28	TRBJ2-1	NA	TGTGCCATCCCCAGGGGGGCTCGACAGTTCTTC	CAIPRGARQFF
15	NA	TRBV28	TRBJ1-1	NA	TGTGCCAGCAGTTTATGGGGCCAGTTGAACACTGAAGCTTTCTTT	CASSLWGQLNTEAFF
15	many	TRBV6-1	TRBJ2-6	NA	TGTGCCAGCAGTGCCGTCATCTCTGGGGCCAACGTCCTGACTTTC	CASSAVISGANVLTF
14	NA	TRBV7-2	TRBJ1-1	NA	TGTGCCAGCAGCTTAGTAACAGGGAGGGCTGAAGCTTTCTTT	CASSLVTGRAEAFF
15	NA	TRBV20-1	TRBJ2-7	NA	TGCAGTGCTAGAGATCATGTAGCGGACTTCTACGAGCAGTACTTC	CSARDHVADFYEQYF
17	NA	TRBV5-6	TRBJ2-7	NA	TGTGCCAGCGGGTTCTACCAGTGGGTAGGCCTGGCCTACGAGCAGTACTTC	CASGFYQWVGLAYEQYF
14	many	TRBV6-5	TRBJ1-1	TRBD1	TGTGCCAGCAGAGCGACAGGGGAAATCACTGAAGCTTTCTTT	CASRATGEITEAFF
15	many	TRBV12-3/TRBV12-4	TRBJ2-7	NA	TGTGCCAGCAGTGGATGGGACGGGGGACCCTACGAGCAGTACTTC	CASSGWDGGPYEQYF
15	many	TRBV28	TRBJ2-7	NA	TGTGCCAGCAGTTTGTGGACAGACAAAACCTACGAGCAGTACTTC	CASSLWTDKTYEQYF
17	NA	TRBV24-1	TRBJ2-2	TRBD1	TGTGCCACCAGTGATCACGACAGGGTTCCGAACACCGGGGAGCTGTTTTTT	CATSDHDRVPNTGELFF
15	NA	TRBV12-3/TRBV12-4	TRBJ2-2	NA	TGTGCCAGCAGTGCCCGCCTAGGCCCAACCGGGGAGCTGTTTTTT	CASSARLGPTGELFF
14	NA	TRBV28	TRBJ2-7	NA	TGTGCCAGCAGTCAACGGACAGCTCCATACGAGCAGTACTTC	CASSQRTAPYEQYF
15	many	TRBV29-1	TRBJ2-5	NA	TGCAGCGTTGAAGTTGGGGCGGGGTACCAAGAGACCCAGTACTTC	CSVEVGAGYQETQYF
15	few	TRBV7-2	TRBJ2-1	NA	TGTGCCAGCAGCTTAGCGCACCACGGAGGCAATGAGCAGTTCTTC	CASSLAHHGGNEQFF